This TCR beta chain stems from a study of OX40 agonist ivuxolimab in advanced cancers. The overall study: In this cohort, patients received ivuxolimab, an agonistic anti-OX40 (CD134) antibody.

Study-level points and caveats: Partial responders at 0.1-3.0 mg/kg had among the lowest clonal expansion.

The protocol was immunoSEQ multiplex PCR, while the TCRdb copy is restricted to in-frame clones and leaves out a portion. Among tens of thousands of clones listed, about 85% were seen once. This CDR3 has 16 amino acids. Trimming took 0 bases from V and 0 from J, leaving 10 bases between them. Germline V CDR1 and CDR2: SGHRS, YFSETQ. As concerns this clone: What it binds is unknown.

The sample in question was CD4+ or CD8+ T cells sorted from blood, obtained in a trial of the OX40 agonist ivuxolimab. This TCR came from an adult with an advanced solid tumor such as melanoma, head and neck, liver or kidney cancer. This rearrangement joins TRBV5-1 to TRBJ2-1; D remains unclear. The CDR3 DNA reads as TGCGCCAGCAGCTTGGCTCCGGAGAGCTCCTACAATGAGCAGTTCTTC. Protein product: CASSLAPESSYNEQFF.